One and the same sample provided the 20 T cell receptor beta chains below, sequenced in a study of T cells in Graves' hyperthyroidism and ophthalmopathy. Amplification yielded TCR beta CDR3 regions, with RNA transcripts as the source. When the TCR CDR3 underwent first-round RT-PCR, the HTBI primer set was used. A single record per CDR3 protein comes from TCRdb applying MiXCR to the multiplex PCR reads. The sample consists of over 700,000 distinct CDR3 sequences, about two fifths of them appearing once. The sequencing sample was made of blood. The receptors were gathered from a man in his late teens or twenties with Graves' hyperthyroidism.

The chain employs TRBV5-1 and TRBJ2-5; TRBD1 matches at 8 bases. CDR1 and CDR2 (germline): SGHRS, YFSETQ. V was clipped by 4 bases and J by 5 bases; unmatched bases: 10. The CDR3 is 15 amino acids. The DNA for the CDR3 is TGCGCCAGCAGCCCAGCAGGGGGCGGCCGGGAGACCCAGTACTTC. Its protein is CASSPAGGGRETQYF.

The chain recombines TRBV28 with TRBJ1-1; perhaps TRBD1 as D (5 bases). From germline, CDR1 is MDHEN and CDR2 SYDVKM. V lost 7 bases and J 4 bases, leaving 19 bases between the germline ends. This CDR3 is 15 amino acids long. CDR3 sequence: CASNLHRAGITEAFF. In DNA form, the CDR3 reads TGTGCCAGCAACCTCCATCGGGCAGGGATCACTGAAGCTTTCTTT. Drawing the rest from reference TRBV28 and TRBJ1-1, the complete variable domain is DVKVTQSSRYLVKRTGEKVFLECVQDMDHENMFWYRQDPGLGLRLIYFSYDVKMKEKGDIPEGYSVSREKKERFSLILESASTNQTSMYLCASNLHRAGITEAFFGQGTRLTVV.

The rearrangement uses TRBV11-3 and TRBJ1-6; unclear D gene. The CDR3 has 14 residues. The V end lost 4 bases, the J end lost 5 bases, and 9 bases lay between the germline ends. Germline CDR1 SGHNT, CDR2 YENEEA. The CDR3 spells CASSYPADNSPLHF. Written as DNA, the CDR3 is TGTGCCAGCAGCTATCCAGCCGATAATTCACCCCTCCACTTT.

This chain joins TRBV6-6 and TRBJ2-5; D unclear. The V gene lost 6 bases and the J gene lost 3 bases, with 14 bases spanning the gap. Germline CDR1 reads MNHNY; CDR2 reads SVGAGI (reference sequence). This CDR3 has 14 amino acids. CDR3 DNA: TGTGCCAGCAGCCCCCGATACGCGGAAGAGACCCAGTACTTC. It translates to CASSPRYAEETQYF.

This clonotype occurred many times. This sequence joins TRBV10-3 and TRBJ1-6; TRBD1 matches at 9 bases. The V gene's germline CDR1 is ENHRY and CDR2 SYGVKD. CDR3 length: 13 residues. V trimming: 10 bases; J trimming: 8 bases; junction bases outside the gene matches: 6. The CDR3 loop is CATAGQGHSPLHF. The CDR3 DNA reads TGTGCCACTGCGGGACAGGGTCATTCACCCCTCCACTTT.

This clonotype was picked up a small number of times. This chain links TRBV9 with TRBJ2-5; TRBD1 is a possible D gene (6 bases). The CDR3 spans 13 residues. From germline, CDR1 is SGDLS and CDR2 YYNGEE. The germline V and J ends were trimmed by 7 bases and 7 bases, with 17 bases remaining between them. As DNA, the CDR3 is TGTGCCAGCTCACCAGCAGGGGACGGGACCCAGTACTTC. This translates into CASSPAGDGTQYF. Together with reference TRBV9 and TRBJ2-5, the CDR3 gives the full variable domain: DSGVTQTPKHLITATGQRVTLRCSPRSGDLSVYWYQQSLDQGLQFLIQYYNGEERAKGNILERFSAQQFPDLHSELNLSSLELGDSALYFCASSPAGDGTQYFGPGTRLLVL.

This clonotype has a count of ten or more. CDR3: CSGIGDTEAFF. The CDR3 DNA follows: TGCAGCGGTATCGGGGACACTGAAGCTTTCTTT. The gene calls are TRBV29-1 and TRBJ1-1; D is undetermined. Germline values: CDR1 SQVTM, CDR2 ANQGSEA. Trimming removed 7 bases at V and 3 bases at J, with 9 bases between. This CDR3 has 11 residues.

The chain employs TRBV29-1 and TRBJ1-5, with D possibly TRBD1 on 6 matching bases. CDR3 length: 14 amino acids. In germline, CDR1 is SQVTM, CDR2 ANQGSEA. Deletions cut 6 bases from V and 2 bases from J, with 14 bases between. In nucleotides, the CDR3 is TGCAGCGTAACAGGGCGAGGGGGCAATCAGCCCCAGCATTTT. It codes for CSVTGRGGNQPQHF.

This clonotype showed up many times. The chain combines TRBV7-9 with TRBJ2-5; 9 bases fit TRBD2. Germline CDR1 and CDR2: SEHNR and FQNEAQ (reference sequence). Losses at the gene ends were 3 bases for V and 4 bases for J; bases not matched to a gene: 3. The CDR3 is 14 amino acids. In DNA, the CDR3 is TGTGCCAGCAGCTTGCTGCGGGAGGGAGAGACCCAGTACTTC. This translates into CASSLLREGETQYF.

A note on this clonotype: Being one base from a much bigger clone, this may be a read error. The chain couples TRBV15 to TRBJ2-7; D may be TRBD1 (5 bases). The V gene's germline CDR1 is LNHNV and CDR2 YYDKDF (reference sequence). CDR3 length: 15 residues. The CDR3 here is CATSRVGQGRDDQYF. The CDR3 coding sequence is TGTGCCACCAGCAGAGTGGGGCAGGGCCGTGACGATCAGTACTTC.

This clonotype was observed at least ten times. The chain combines TRBV9 with TRBJ1-6; D perhaps matches TRBD1 (6 bases). Germline CDR1 is SGDLS and CDR2 is YYNGEE. The CDR3 spans 15 residues. V was trimmed by 0 bases and J by 15 bases, leaving 19 bases between them. CDR3 sequence: CASSVDPQDSTHLHF. The CDR3 DNA reads as TGTGCCAGCAGCGTAGACCCCCAGGACAGTACTCACCTCCACTTT.

This clonotype was detected only once. The V and J genes are TRBV29-1 and TRBJ1-2, with 10 bases aligning to TRBD1. In germline, CDR1 is SQVTM, CDR2 ANQGSEA. The CDR3 sequence is 14 residues long. Trimming at V came to 6 bases and at J to 4 bases, leaving 8 bases not matched to a gene. In nucleotides, the CDR3 is TGCAGCGTCGGGAACCGGGACAGGGGCTATGGCTACACCTTC. Residues: CSVGNRDRGYGYTF.

This clonotype was found a few times. The chain recombines TRBV7-9 with TRBJ2-7, with D possibly being TRBD1 (7 bases). Trimming left V 5 bases short and J 3 bases short, with 17 bases between. CDR3 size: 15 residues. Germline CDR1 and CDR2: SEHNR and FQNEAQ (reference sequence). CDR3 amino acids: CASSTDRRGLYEQYF. The CDR3 nucleotides read TGTGCCAGCAGCACGGACAGGAGGGGACTCTACGAGCAGTACTTC.

This clonotype occurred many times. The CDR3, as DNA: TGTGCCACCAGCCACTACGGCAAAAGAACCGGGGAGCTGTTTTTT. Protein product: CATSHYGKRTGELFF. The chain couples TRBV15 to TRBJ2-2; D not certain. The CDR3 totals 15 residues. Trimming removed 5 bases from V and 5 bases from J, with 15 bases in between. Germline V gene sequence: CDR1 LNHNV, CDR2 YYDKDF (reference sequence).

Remarks on this clonotype: This clone may be a read error of a much larger clone one base away. The rearrangement joins TRBV2 to TRBJ2-7; possibly TRBD1 or TRBD2 for D (5 bases each). Per the germline V gene, CDR1 is SNHLY and CDR2 is FYNNEI. This CDR3 has 12 residues. The CDR3 region has the DNA TGTGCCAGCAGTGATGAAGGGGACGAGCAGTGCTTC. Amino acids: CASSDEGDEQCF.

This clonotype was detected many times. J is TRBJ1-5 and V is TRBV24-1; 11 bases line up with TRBD1. Germline V gene data show CDR1 as KGHDR and CDR2 as SFDVKD. CDR3 size: 17 residues. V trimming: 6 bases; J trimming: 11 bases; junction bases outside the gene matches: 17. The CDR3 sequence is CATSFVPHGQGAKAQHF. For the CDR3, the DNA is TGTGCCACCAGTTTCGTCCCTCACGGACAGGGGGCGAAGGCCCAGCATTTT.

The V gene is TRBV19, the J gene TRBJ2-2; the match to TRBD1 covers 8 bases. The CDR3 length is 14 residues. Losses at the gene ends were 7 bases for V and 3 bases for J; bases not matched to a gene: 4. In germline, CDR1 is LNHDA, CDR2 SQIVND (reference sequence). This chain's CDR3 is CASTGQGYTGELFF. Written as DNA, the CDR3 is TGTGCCAGTACCGGACAGGGTTACACCGGGGAGCTGTTTTTT.

The chain employs TRBV2 and TRBJ2-2; D ambiguous. Between the trimmed V and J ends, which lost 6 bases and 6 bases, there was a span of 17 bases. CDR3 length: 15 amino acids. Germline assignment: CDR1 SNHLY and CDR2 FYNNEI. CDR3 loop: CASRITTSPAGELFF. In DNA form, the CDR3 reads TGTGCCAGCAGGATTACCACATCACCAGCCGGGGAGCTGTTTTTT.

As for this clonotype: Its ends do not fully match the called genes, so a read error is possible. The chain has TRBV20-1 and TRBJ2-7; 7 nucleotides match TRBD2. CDR1 is DFQATT and CDR2 is SNEGSKA in the germline V gene (reference sequence). The CDR3 is 13 amino acids. This CDR3 is CSVTSGNNYGQYF. In DNA, the CDR3 is TGCAGTGTCACCAGCGGGAATAACTACGGGCAGTACTTC.

This clonotype was recorded a few times. The V and J genes are TRBV7-9 and TRBJ1-1; 8 bases map to TRBD1. The V and J ends lost 3 bases and 4 bases, in that order; junction bases with no gene match: 7. Looked up from germline, CDR1 is SEHNR and CDR2 is FQNEAQ (reference sequence). The CDR3 runs 15 residues. The CDR3 nucleotides read TGTGCCAGCAGCTTCGCGCGGACAGGGCGCACTGAAGCTTTCTTT. Protein: CASSFARTGRTEAFF.